The 8 T cell receptor beta chains presented below share a single source sample, sequenced in a study of T cells in Graves' hyperthyroidism and ophthalmopathy. Researchers amplified the TCR beta CDR3 regions from RNA transcripts. The primer set for the first-round RT-PCR of the TCR CDR3 was HTBI. TCRdb itself ran the multiplex PCR reads through MiXCR, one entry per CDR3 protein. The sample contains roughly 500,000 distinct CDR3 sequences, about 22% of which appear only once. Sequenced sample: blood. The receptors stem from a woman aged 70-85 years with Graves' ophthalmopathy.

This clonotype was detected once. The chain uses TRBV5-1 and TRBJ2-5; 8 bases align to TRBD2. CDR3 length: 13 amino acids. V shed 10 bases and J 5 bases; nucleotides not matched to a gene: 10. Germline assignment: CDR1 SGHRS and CDR2 YFSETQ. CDR3 protein: CAGTPGGAETQYF. DNA of the CDR3: TGCGCCGGCACCCCGGGGGGGGCTGAGACCCAGTACTTC. Looking up the rest from reference TRBV5-1 and TRBJ2-5 gives the full variable domain: KAGVTQTPRYLIKTRGQQVTLSCSPISGHRSVSWYQQTPGQGLQFLFEYFSETQRNKGNFPGRFSGRQFSNSRSEMNVSTLELGDSALYLCAGTPGGAETQYFGPGTRLLVL.

The rearrangement joins TRBV7-9 to TRBJ2-2, with 7 bases identical to TRBD1. The CDR3 covers 15 residues. V trimming: 6 bases; J trimming: 4 bases; junction bases outside the gene matches: 8. Looked up from germline, CDR1 is SEHNR and CDR2 is FQNEAQ (reference sequence). The CDR3 region is CASSYRGSITGELFF. The DNA of the CDR3 is TGTGCCAGCAGTTACAGGGGATCCATCACCGGGGAGCTGTTTTTT.

The V and J genes are TRBV7-8 and TRBJ1-3, with D possibly TRBD1 on 6 matching bases. Trimming left V 4 bases short and J 3 bases short, with 19 bases between. The CDR3 sequence is 17 residues long. CDR1 and CDR2 (germline): SGHVS, FQNEAQ. For the CDR3, the DNA is TGTGCCAGCAGCTCGACCCTAGGACAGCCCCTTGGAAACACCATATATTTT. As protein: CASSSTLGQPLGNTIYF.

This clonotype was picked up a small number of times. The J gene is TRBJ1-5, the V gene TRBV24-1, with 12 nucleotides matching TRBD1. The CDR3 totals 14 residues. V dropped 4 bases and J dropped 6; count of bases not matched to a gene: 0. Per the germline V gene, CDR1 is KGHDR and CDR2 is SFDVKD. The CDR3 nucleotides read TGTGCCACCAGTGAGGGACAGGGGGCTCAGCCCCAGCATTTT. It is translated as CATSEGQGAQPQHF.

This sequence joins TRBV6-1 and TRBJ1-5, with D possibly TRBD1 on 6 matching bases. Per the germline V gene, CDR1 is MNHNS and CDR2 is SASEGT. Trimming left V 1 base short and J 4 bases short, with 8 bases between. CDR3 length equals 14 residues. CDR3 residues: CASSEVQGNQPQHF. DNA of the CDR3: TGTGCCAGCAGTGAAGTACAGGGTAATCAGCCCCAGCATTTT.

The rearrangement links TRBV11-2 to TRBJ1-4; 7 bases are a match to TRBD1. The V gene end was trimmed by 4 bases and the J gene end by 6 bases; junction bases not matched to a gene: 14. CDR3 size: 17 residues. Germline V lookup: CDR1 SGHAT, CDR2 FQNNGV. CDR3 sequence: CASSSPRKQGSDEKLFF. The DNA of the CDR3 is TGTGCCAGCAGCTCCCCCAGAAAACAGGGGTCGGATGAAAAACTGTTTTTT.

This clonotype was counted at least ten times. At one boundary the junction diverges from the germline segment, which might be a read error. This rearrangement joins TRBV6-1 to TRBJ1-5, with D uncertain. Germline values: CDR1 MNHNS, CDR2 SASEGT. CDR3 length: 15 amino acids. The CDR3 is CASTEIATSNQPQHF. DNA for the CDR3: TGTGCCAGCACTGAAATCGCTACTAGCAATCAGCCCCAGCATTTT.

The chain is built from TRBV9 and TRBJ2-1; D gene unclear. The CDR3 totals 15 residues. Looked up from germline, CDR1 is SGDLS and CDR2 is YYNGEE. V dropped 1 base and J dropped 4 bases, with 12 bases sitting between them. The CDR3 loop is CASSVLSDTYNEQFF. Here the CDR3 DNA reads TGTGCCAGCAGCGTACTATCTGACACTTACAATGAGCAGTTCTTC.